This T cell receptor (beta chain) was captured in a study of cytomegalovirus exposure and HLA in healthy donors listed by TCRdb under 2017. For context, the study as a whole: An earlier analysis of about 560 of the donors reported 276 Gb of sequence data and approximately 120 million unique TCR beta sequences obtained from around 190 million T cells. A later genetic analysis used genome-wide SNP genotypes for about 65% of the 666 donors, treating that subset as a discovery cohort. The later analysis used no new phenotypic data to find candidate immune exposures, relying instead on TCR beta sequences and their occurrence across donors. The number of donors typed differed by locus, with about 620-630 for A, B, C, DRB1 and DQB1, 522 for DQA1, nearly 610 for DPA1, and about 450 for DPB1. Across some 400 genotyped donors of the cohort, an average of about 240,000 unique TCR beta nucleotide sequences per donor were sequenced, and roughly a sixth of those sequences were non-productive. The study profiled the T cell repertoires of some 610 subjects by immunosequencing and related them to cytomegalovirus serostatus. Around 300 gigabases of sequencing data and 78 million or so unique TCR sequences were included in an early release covering 550 to 650 HLA-typed donors. An earlier analysis of several hundred of the donors applied high-throughput TCR beta sequencing to assess whether each TCR beta V gene segment acted as functional or pseudogenic. HLA typing included class I and class II loci at four-digit resolution. Every discovery cohort repertoire had been produced on one sequencing platform. To study patterns of TCR occurrence, a later analysis re-analyzed previously published TCR beta repertoires from around 670 donors and added high-resolution HLA genotyping. The genetic ancestry cluster associated with self-reported Caucasian donors included roughly 84% of the roughly 400 genotyped donors. High-throughput TCR immunosequencing, statistical association of individual TCRs with disease status, and machine learning were combined to predict cytomegalovirus infection status. The study aimed to test whether cataloging public T cell receptors could reveal signatures of past pathogen exposure. Roughly 5 DR-DQ haplotypes were handled as single units for association and clustering, since linkage in the cohort was strong. Donor age, sex, ethnicity and CMV serostatus were compiled together with the repertoire data. In addition to the first cohort of 650 to 750 subjects, a separate validation cohort of about 120 different subjects was used.

In total, just over 650 healthy bone marrow donors made up the cohort. At the time of sampling, all cohort members were nominally healthy, though unrecorded immune exposures were likely present. The donor tested CMV seropositive and was one of the 289 seropositive cohort members. A peripheral blood sample was collected from each donor, and TCR beta sequencing was performed on peripheral blood mononuclear cells. The Qiagen DNeasy Blood Extraction Kit was used to extract genomic DNA from the blood cell samples. Library prep was done by the immunoSEQ multiplex PCR assay. For the multiplex PCR, a mixture combining 60 forward primers for TCR Vbeta segments and 13 reverse primers for TCR Jbeta segments was used. The CDR3 region of rearranged TCR beta genes was amplified from genomic DNA by a multiplex PCR assay. The Illumina HiSeq System was used to sequence the amplified TCR beta libraries as 87-base-pair reads. The published analysis was carried out like this. In a later analysis, tens of millions of unique TCR beta chains were counted across the roughly 670 repertoires, and roughly 11 million of these chains were shared by at least two donors. To remove PCR and sequencing errors, raw reads were error-corrected and collapsed into unique sequences using a nearest-neighbor algorithm that merged closely related sequences. CDR3 sequences were aligned to IMGT reference sequences to assign V, D and J gene segments. For a sequence to be retained, a match of at least six nucleotides to both a V gene segment and a J gene segment was required. Rearrangements were called productive when the CDR3 lacked stop codons and stayed in frame with V and J; all others were non-productive. Following IMGT convention, CDR3 was defined as the stretch from the second conserved V-encoded cysteine to the conserved J-encoded phenylalanine. The earlier analysis of 500 to 600 of the donors excluded sequences that lacked an unambiguous match to a single V gene segment. In an earlier analysis of 587 of the donors, V segments were called functional above 56.7% productive rearrangements and were called segregating when the between-donor standard deviation exceeded 5%. To diagnose cytomegalovirus status from the catalog of TCR beta chain sequences, a statistical classification framework was built. In a later analysis, TCR nucleotide sequences were compared against IMGT/GENE-DB human TR gene sequences so that V and J genes could be assigned. A later analysis assigned CDR3 sequences and most-parsimonious VDJ recombination scenarios with the TCRdist pipeline. In a later analysis, every TCR beta chain was defined by the combination of its CDR3 amino acid sequence and its V-gene family, and reads without a unique V-gene family were dropped. To address suspected cross-contamination and a sequencing artifact, a later analysis removed roughly 640 highly shared, low-generation-probability nucleotide sequences. In a later analysis, a clonal expansion index was calculated for each public chain from normalized within-repertoire ranks of inferred template counts. Generation probabilities in a later analysis came from a VDJ recombination model fitted to out-of-frame rearrangements, and those results were checked against IGoR. A later analysis scored TCR-TCR, TCR-HLA and TCR-CMV co-occurrence with hypergeometric tests, applying a repertoire-size bias correction to TCR pairs. To estimate false discovery rates, a later analysis permuted the HLA or CMV assignments 20 times. In a later analysis, co-occurring TCRs were grouped using DBSCAN, and TCRdist sequence similarity was added for clustering within HLA-allele-positive subsets. For co-occurrence clustering, repertoires with fewer than 30,000 or more than 120,000 public chains were excluded, along with a handful of repertoires with anomalous nucleotide sharing. TCRdb re-hosts the immuneACCESS table, in-frame sequences only. Its copies lack some clones; in the studies checked, an unresolved V gene accounts for under half of them, and the cause for the rest is not known. The V and J calls and clone size were taken over from that table, and D and trimming were inferred from the DNA. The table for this sample lists 100,000 to 150,000 clones. The ten largest clonotypes hold around 1.6% of the sample.

Remarks on this clone: Its antigen has not been determined.

The CDR3 runs 16 amino acids, cysteine and phenylalanine included. Only the CDR3 DNA is retained, 48 bases long and in frame from the first base. The germline V and J ends show losses of 3 bases and 9 bases respectively, and no gene match explains 12 bases of the junction. The germline V gene gives CDR1 as LGHNA and CDR2 as YSLEER. Results the study describes overall, beyond this receptor: According to a later analysis, TCR association rates differed among HLA loci, with DRB1 alleles showing the most associated TCRs and HLA-C alleles showing the fewest. Some IMGT-functional V segments, including TRBV6-2 and TRBV6-3, could not be told apart with the 87-base-pair reads, so those segments were excluded. In an earlier analysis of some 500 of the donors, most TCR beta V segments were observed in productive rearrangements about 90% or about 30% of the time, broadly matching IMGT annotations. The authors suggested that the approach could potentially be extended to other disease states and immunological phenotypes. A further reported finding was that TCR beta sequences accurately predicted the HLA-A and HLA-B alleles for most subjects in the first cohort. Several of the top co-occurrence clusters appeared to be linked to parvovirus B19, influenza, CMV and Epstein-Barr virus, according to a later analysis. HLA typing was unavailable for some donors at each locus, so association tests used only the typed subset. In a later genetic analysis, fewer N-insertions in productive TCRs were reported among donors in an Asian-associated ancestry cluster than the roughly 700-donor mean. The cohort was sequenced for TCR beta chains only, and without alpha or paired-chain data the features that could be detected were limited. According to a later analysis, most CMV-associated TCR beta chains appeared to be HLA-restricted, and the HLA associations seemed to be driven largely by CMV exposure. Linkage disequilibrium might explain the correlated functional status among segregating V segments, but an unknown experimental factor could not be ruled out. In both the original and validation cohorts, the classifier was reported to diagnose cytomegalovirus status with high specificity and sensitivity. A later genetic analysis associated a missense DCLRE1C variant with V-gene and J-gene trimming of TCR beta chains, and an independent cohort replicated the association. In a later analysis, around 17,000 TCR beta sequences were associated with specific HLA alleles at a false discovery rate of 0.05. While some public TCRs were present in many individuals, most TCR sequences turned up only very rarely across donors. In a later analysis, HLA-associated TCR beta chains showed more clonal expansion and lower generation probabilities than non-associated chains that were equally common. Immune exposure information for the cohort was limited to CMV serostatus. A group of highly shared sequence variants was considered likely to be a technical artifact of the sequencing pipeline. When HLA alleles, especially DR and DQ, strongly co-occurred, attributing TCR associations to individual alleles was difficult. The study gave a list of roughly 150 TCR beta chains associated with cytomegalovirus. Roughly uniform sequencing depth across donors was assumed in presence/absence analyses, although this assumption may not hold. Because counts were too low, about 15 rarely observed V segments, including chromosome 9 orphons, were left out of the earlier analysis of about 620 of the donors. In vitro tests confirmed that three of the cytomegalovirus-associated TCR beta chains recognize cytomegalovirus antigens.

The receptor was derived from a woman between 35 and 50 years old in good health and CMV-seropositive. Sequenced: PBMCs. Rearrangement joined TRBV4-3 to TRBJ2-3, with 10 bases in between that match TRBD1. The encoded CDR3 is CASSQAGTGDLRTQYF. The nucleotides are TGCGCCAGCAGCCAGGCCGGGACAGGGGACCTCCGGACGCAGTATTTT.